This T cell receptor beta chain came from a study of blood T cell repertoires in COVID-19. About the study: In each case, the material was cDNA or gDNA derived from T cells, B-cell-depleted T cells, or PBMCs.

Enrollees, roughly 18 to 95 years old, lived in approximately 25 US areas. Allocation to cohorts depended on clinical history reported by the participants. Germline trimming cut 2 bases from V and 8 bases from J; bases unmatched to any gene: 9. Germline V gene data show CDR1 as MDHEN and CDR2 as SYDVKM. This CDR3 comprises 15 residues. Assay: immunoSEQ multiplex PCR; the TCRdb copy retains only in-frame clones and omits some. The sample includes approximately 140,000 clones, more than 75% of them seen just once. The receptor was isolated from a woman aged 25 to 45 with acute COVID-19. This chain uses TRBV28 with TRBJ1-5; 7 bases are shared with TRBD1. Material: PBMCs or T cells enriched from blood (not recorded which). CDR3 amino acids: CASSLGQGGIKPQHF. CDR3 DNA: TGTGCCAGCAGTTTAGGCCAGGGGGGAATCAAGCCCCAGCATTTT.